These T cell receptor beta chains were read from a single sample in a study of beta chain features in type 1 diabetes. Some clones are missing from TCRdb's copy, which holds only in-frame ones; the method was immunoSEQ multiplex PCR. The repertoire consists of around 290,000 clones, with 7.5% to 9.5% occurring once and the leading ten covering roughly 1%. The sequenced material came from central memory CD4+ T cells from blood. The receptor source for this set is a woman between 18 and 30 years old in good health. The CDR3 runs from the conserved cysteine through the conserved F or W. The D gene is left open where the match is weak. Clone size appears in some rows only: once, few, many, or a class for an expanded clone.

D gene	V gene	clone size	J gene	CDR3 DNA	CDR3 protein
NA	TRBV30	NA	TRBJ1-5	TGTGCCTTGGGGATGGGGTATAGCAATCAGCCCCAGCATTTT	CALGMGYSNQPQHF
NA	TRBV19	few	TRBJ2-2	TGTGCCAGTCGGTCCGGACAATCCGGGGAGCTGTTTTTT	CASRSGQSGELFF
NA	TRBV30	NA	TRBJ2-7	TGTGCCTGGAAAAGGATACGGTCCTACGAGCAGTACTTC	CAWKRIRSYEQYF
NA	TRBV2	many	TRBJ2-5	TGTGCCAGCAGTCACAAGACCCAGTACTTC	CASSHKTQYF
NA	TRBV9	NA	TRBJ2-1	TGTGCCAGCAGCGTATTACCTACTATCAATGAGCAGTTCTTC	CASSVLPTINEQFF
NA	TRBV7-2	few	TRBJ2-1	TGTGCCAGCAGCTTAGAGGCTCGGGTAGGGAGTCGTGCCTACAATGAGCAGTTCTTC	CASSLEARVGSRAYNEQFF
NA	TRBV14	NA	TRBJ1-1	TGTGCCAGCAGCCAAGATTTGGGGAGGGACACTGAAGCTTTCTTT	CASSQDLGRDTEAFF
NA	TRBV10-3	NA	TRBJ2-6	TGTGCCATCCGAGACTCCTCTGGGGCCAACGTCCTGACTTTC	CAIRDSSGANVLTF
NA	TRBV5-1	few	TRBJ1-1	TGCGCCAGCAGGGACCAGATGAACACTGAAGCTTTCTTT	CASRDQMNTEAFF
TRBD1	TRBV7-8	NA	TRBJ2-5	TGTGCCAGCGGACAGGAGGAGACCCAGTACTTC	CASGQEETQYF
NA	TRBV6-4	NA	TRBJ1-1	TGTGCCAGCAGTGTTGACTTGAACACTGAAGCTTTCTTT	CASSVDLNTEAFF
NA	TRBV29-1	NA	TRBJ2-3	TGCAGCGTTGACCAGAGAGTGGCAGATACGCAGTATTTT	CSVDQRVADTQYF
NA	TRBV5-1	many	TRBJ1-1	TGCGCCAGCAGCCCCCCGGGAACTGAAGCTTTCTTT	CASSPPGTEAFF
NA	TRBV9	NA	TRBJ2-1	TGTGCCAGCAGCGTATTCAGCTACAATGAGCAGTTCTTC	CASSVFSYNEQFF
TRBD1	TRBV6-5	few	TRBJ2-5	TGTGCCAGCAGTTACGGGCAGGGGGAACAAGAGACCCAGTACTTC	CASSYGQGEQETQYF
NA	TRBV2	many	TRBJ1-2	TGTGCCAGCACTGGGGGACTCGGCTACACCTTC	CASTGGLGYTF
NA	TRBV28	many	TRBJ2-5	TGTGCCAGCAGGTCTCGAGGGGGGACCCAGTACTTC	CASRSRGGTQYF
TRBD1	TRBV28	few	TRBJ2-3	TGTGCCAGCAGTTCAGGGGGCCCAGCGGATACGCAGTATTTT	CASSSGGPADTQYF
TRBD2	TRBV4-3	many	TRBJ2-3	TGCGCCAGCAGCCCAGGGACTAGAGCGGATACGCAGTATTTT	CASSPGTRADTQYF
NA	TRBV11-2	many	TRBJ2-5	TGTGCCAGCAGACTGGGGGAGACCCAGTACTTC	CASRLGETQYF
NA	TRBV5-1	few	TRBJ2-7	TGCGCCAGCAGCCCAAATGACGCGCACCTTCAAGCCTTC	CASSPNDAHLQAF
TRBD1	TRBV28	NA	TRBJ1-5	TGTGCCAGCAGTCCTTCTCCGGGACAGGGAAATCAGCCCCAGCATTTT	CASSPSPGQGNQPQHF
NA	TRBV4-3	NA	TRBJ1-2	TGCGCCAGCAGCCAAGATCCCCAGCAGGGGTTTGGCTACACCTTC	CASSQDPQQGFGYTF
TRBD1	TRBV15	many	TRBJ1-2	TGTGCCACCAGCGGATTAAGTCGGACAGGGCAAGACTATGGCTACACCTTC	CATSGLSRTGQDYGYTF
TRBD1	TRBV27	many	TRBJ1-2	TGTGCCAGCAGTCCCTCGGGGACAGTTGGTGGCTACACCTTC	CASSPSGTVGGYTF
NA	TRBV19	few	TRBJ1-5	TGTGCCAGTACAGGGGCTGATCAGCCCCAGCATTTT	CASTGADQPQHF
NA	TRBV4-3	many	TRBJ2-6	TGCGCCAGCAGCCCGCAAAACGTTTTCTCTGGGGCCAACGTCCTGACTTTC	CASSPQNVFSGANVLTF
TRBD2	TRBV9	once	TRBJ2-1	TGTGCCAGCAGCGTAGTGGTGGCAGGTCAGGAGCGGGGGGCCTACAATGAGCAGTTCTTC	CASSVVVAGQERGAYNEQFF
NA	TRBV29-1	NA	TRBJ1-1	TGCAGCGTTTCCGGTCTGGGCACTGAAGCTTTCTTT	CSVSGLGTEAFF
NA	TRBV29-1	few	TRBJ2-5	TGCAGCGTTGCTCGTGAGACCCAGTACTTC	CSVARETQYF
TRBD1	TRBV7-2	few	TRBJ1-5	TGTGCCAGCAGCTTAGTACAGGGGTACAATCAGCCCCAGCATTTT	CASSLVQGYNQPQHF
NA	TRBV5-6	NA	TRBJ1-2	TGTGCCAGCAGCTTCATGCCAGGGATGGGTGGCTACACCTTC	CASSFMPGMGGYTF
NA	TRBV9	NA	TRBJ1-5	TGTGCCAGCAGCGTGGGTGCGACAGAGGGTCAGCCCCAGCATTTT	CASSVGATEGQPQHF
NA	TRBV25-1	few	TRBJ2-7	TGTGCCAGCGGGAGAGGCAACGAGCAGTACTTC	CASGRGNEQYF
NA	TRBV25-1	many	TRBJ1-1	TGTGCCAGCAGTGAAGCGGGTAGGGGCGGTAGAGCTTTCTTT	CASSEAGRGGRAFF
TRBD2	TRBV14	many	TRBJ2-3	TGTGCCAGCAGCCCTTGGACTAGCGGGAGAGGCGCAGATACGCAGTATTTT	CASSPWTSGRGADTQYF
TRBD1	TRBV18	many	TRBJ1-1	TGTGCCAGCTCACCACGTCAGGGGGACACTGAAGCTTTCTTT	CASSPRQGDTEAFF
NA	TRBV25-1	NA	TRBJ2-5	TGTGCCAGCATTGGGCAGGGGATTTTGGAGACCCAGTACTTC	CASIGQGILETQYF